This entry concerns a single TCR beta chain. Its antigen is not identified. The sample belongs to a study of T cell responses to AZD1222 COVID-19 vaccine. Study-level findings and limits: Spike was spanned by vaccine-associated CD4 TCRs, with dominance at 160-218 and 743-854. The donor cohort was predominantly white British with a female majority, and clonal diversity may have been underestimated. Baseline seropositivity characterized only a handful of AZD1222 recipients. No day 14 peak samples; only post-peak repertoires were characterized.

Germline assignment: CDR1 LNHDA and CDR2 SQIVND (reference sequence). V was pared by 5 bases and J by 0 bases, with 19 bases between. The CDR3 consists of 17 residues. Repertoires were generated with immunoSEQ multiplex PCR, while TCRdb's copy carries only in-frame clones and drops some. Seen here are 150,000 or so clones, 93% observed once, and the top ten hold 0.75% to 1%. Sequenced material: peripheral blood, taken on day 0 of MenACWY control vaccination. This TCR was sampled from an adult in good health. This chain connects TRBV19 to TRBJ1-2; possibly TRBD1 for D (6 bases). CDR3 sequence reads: CASSSNSRTATNYGYTF. CDR3 coding DNA: TGTGCCAGTAGTTCAAACTCAAGGACAGCTACTAACTATGGCTACACCTTC.